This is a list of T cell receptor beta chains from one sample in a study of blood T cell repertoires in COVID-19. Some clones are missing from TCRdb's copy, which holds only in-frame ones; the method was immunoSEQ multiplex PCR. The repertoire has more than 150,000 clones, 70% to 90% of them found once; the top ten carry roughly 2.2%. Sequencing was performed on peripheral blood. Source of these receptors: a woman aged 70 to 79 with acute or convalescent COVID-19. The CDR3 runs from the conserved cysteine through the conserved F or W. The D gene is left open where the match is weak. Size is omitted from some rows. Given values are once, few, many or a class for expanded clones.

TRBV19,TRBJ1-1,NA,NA,CASNLLNSGATEAFF,TGTGCCAGTAACCTACTGAATTCAGGGGCCACTGAAGCTTTCTTT
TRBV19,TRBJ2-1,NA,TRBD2,CASSKASGGNYNEQFF,TGTGCCAGTAGTAAAGCTAGCGGGGGGAACTACAATGAGCAGTTCTTC
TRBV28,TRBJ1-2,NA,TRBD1,CASSITGQGWGGYTF,TGTGCCAGCAGTATCACGGGACAGGGGTGGGGAGGCTACACCTTC
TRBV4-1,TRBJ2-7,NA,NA,CASSQEPGSVYEQYF,TGCGCCAGCAGCCAAGAGCCGGGTAGCGTCTACGAGCAGTACTTC
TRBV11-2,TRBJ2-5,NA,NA,CASSFTRLKETQYF,TGTGCCAGCAGCTTCACCCGACTAAAAGAGACCCAGTACTTC
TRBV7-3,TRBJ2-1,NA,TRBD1,CASSLVRGRQDEQFF,TGTGCCAGCAGCTTAGTGAGGGGGCGCCAAGATGAGCAGTTCTTC
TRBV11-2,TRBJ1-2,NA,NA,CASSLDAGGQRNTF,TGTGCCAGCAGCTTAGATGCCGGGGGGCAACGGAACACCTTC
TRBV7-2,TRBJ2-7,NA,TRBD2,CASSLGGGEREQYF,TGTGCCAGCAGCTTAGGGGGGGGTGAACGGGAGCAGTACTTC
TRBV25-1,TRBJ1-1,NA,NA,CASINRQNTEAFF,TGTGCCAGCATAAATCGACAGAACACTGAAGCTTTCTTT
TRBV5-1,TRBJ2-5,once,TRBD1,CASSSGGSPAAQYF,TGCGCCAGCTCCTCAGGGGGCTCGCCGGCTGCCCAGTACTTC
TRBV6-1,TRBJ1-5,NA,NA,CASSEQGPDDQPQHF,TGTGCCAGCAGTGAGCAGGGGCCTGACGATCAGCCCCAGCATTTT
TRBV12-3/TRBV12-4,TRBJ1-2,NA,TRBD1,CASSQGAYGYTF,TGTGCCAGCAGCCAGGGGGCTTATGGCTACACCTTC
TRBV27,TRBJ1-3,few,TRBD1,CASRPTGGNTIYF,TGTGCCAGCAGACCGACAGGGGGAAACACCATATATTTT
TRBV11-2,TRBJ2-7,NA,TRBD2,CASRRVGGRPYEQYF,TGTGCCAGCAGGAGGGTGGGGGGGAGGCCCTACGAGCAGTACTTC
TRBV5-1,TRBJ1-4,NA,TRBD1,CASSWGTGVATNEKLFF,TGCGCCAGCAGCTGGGGGACAGGGGTCGCAACTAATGAAAAACTGTTTTTT
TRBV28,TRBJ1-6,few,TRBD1,CASRDTGTENSPLHF,TGTGCCAGCAGAGATACCGGGACAGAGAATTCACCCCTCCACTTT